The clone carrying this T cell receptor beta chain has a count of ten or more. Its target is not known. The source of the sample is a study of T cells in Graves' hyperthyroidism and ophthalmopathy. A Clinical Activity Score of at least 3, a NOSPECS grade of at least 4 and a duration under 3 months were recorded in the ophthalmopathy patients. The source of the PBMCs was around 10 ml of fresh peripheral blood. Amplification targeted TCR beta CDR3 regions from RNA transcripts. Using the HTBI primer set, a first-round RT-PCR was run on the TCR CDR3. TCRdb re-called the multiplex PCR reads with MiXCR, one entry per CDR3 protein. The sample lists approximately 600,000 distinct CDR3 sequences, roughly 14% occurring once. Findings and caveats of the study: Blood also showed most of the thyroid clonotypes that were expanded above 0.001. The model foresaw ophthalmopathy a median around 6.4 months prior to onset.

Trimming stripped 3 bases from V and 2 bases from J, with 14 bases between. The length of the CDR3 is 14 residues. Germline CDR1 is DFQATT and CDR2 is SNEGSKA (reference sequence). The TCR originated in a middle-aged woman with Graves' ophthalmopathy. This chain joins TRBV20-1 and TRBJ2-7; perhaps TRBD2 as D (5 bases). Sequencing used blood. The CDR3 bases are TGCAGTGCTAGTGAGGGCGAGAAGCCCTACGAGCAGTACTTC. It encodes CSASEGEKPYEQYF.